The 9 T cell receptor beta chains in this list originate from one sample, sequenced in a study of vaccination and CD4 T cells after COVID-19. No antigen has been identified for these receptors. An Oncomine TCR Beta short-read assay was used to sequence the DNA from cultured CD4+ T cells. One entry per CDR3 protein results from TCRdb running MiXCR on the PCR reads. Here the sample spans roughly 7,400 distinct CDR3 sequences, around 50% being singletons. Indicated treatment: approximately 9-day PBMC culture with coronavirus spike peptide pools or control peptides (ViraFEST assay). Gathered ahead of the COVID-19 pandemic (2011-2018) were the CD4+ T cells of the unexposed donor. What was sequenced was CD4+ T cells from blood, cultured in vitro. These receptors came from a human donor in good health.

This chain joins TRBV7-2 and TRBJ2-7, with 8 nucleotides matching TRBD1. With V trimmed by 5 bases and J by 7 bases, 7 bases remained unmatched. CDR1 is SGHTA, CDR2 FQGNSA, per germline. The CDR3 covers 13 residues. CDR3 sequence reads: CASSKDRVGEQYF. For the CDR3, the DNA is TGTGCCAGCAGCAAGGACAGGGTGGGAGAGCAGTACTTC.

There are a few counts of this clonotype. CDR3 in DNA: TGTGCCAGCAGTCTGGGGACAGGCTATGGCTACACCTTC. This encodes CASSLGTGYGYTF. This chain uses TRBV6-1 with TRBJ1-2; 8 nucleotides agree with TRBD1. The CDR3 runs to 13 residues. Trimming removed 5 bases from V and 4 bases from J; junction bases left unmatched: 3. CDR1 and CDR2 from the germline V gene are MNHNS and SASEGT.

V usage is TRBV28 and J usage is TRBJ2-1; no clear D gene. V gave up 7 bases and J gave up 6 bases, with 4 bases separating them. CDR1 and CDR2 from the germline V gene are MDHEN and SYDVKM. This CDR3 contains 10 residues. DNA of the CDR3: TGTGCCAGCAATGGCAATGAGCAGTTCTTC. The encoded protein is CASNGNEQFF.

In its sample, this clonotype was seen a few times. J is TRBJ1-5 and V is TRBV19; D may be TRBD1 (6 bases). Germline V lookup: CDR1 LNHDA, CDR2 SQIVND (reference sequence). CDR3 length: 14 amino acids. With 6 bases removed from V and 1 base from J, the gap between germline ends came to 10 bases. The CDR3 sequence: CASRNTGSNQPQHF. The CDR3 coding sequence is TGTGCCAGTAGGAATACAGGGAGCAATCAGCCCCAGCATTTT.

This chain connects TRBV6-2 or TRBV6-3 to TRBJ2-1, with D hard to call. Germline assignment: CDR1 MNHEY and CDR2 SVGEGT. The CDR3 is made up of 14 amino acids. V was trimmed by 2 bases and J by 4 bases, leaving 9 bases between them. The CDR3 bases are TGTGCCAGCAGTTACCTCAATAGTTACAATGAGCAGTTCTTC. Protein sequence: CASSYLNSYNEQFF.

The chain employs TRBV10-3 and TRBJ2-1, with TRBD2 matching 11 bases. CDR3 length: 13 residues. V was clipped by 3 bases and J by 10 bases; unmatched bases: 2. Per germline, CDR1 ENHRY and CDR2 SYGVKD. Here the CDR3 DNA reads TGTGCCATCAGTGAAATAGCGGGAGGGGAGCAGTTCTTC. Encoded protein: CAISEIAGGEQFF.

The gene calls are TRBV20-1 and TRBJ2-1, with D perhaps given as TRBD1 or TRBD2 (5 bases each). The V gene's germline CDR1 is DFQATT and CDR2 SNEGSKA (reference sequence). The CDR3 spans 14 residues. With 6 bases removed from V and 5 bases from J, the gap between germline ends came to 17 bases. The CDR3 reads CSAPRPGPNNEQFF. The CDR3, as DNA: TGCAGTGCCCCCCGACCGGGACCAAACAATGAGCAGTTCTTC.

The chain couples TRBV24-1 to TRBJ2-1, with TRBD2 identical over 12 bases. Germline loops: CDR1 KGHDR, CDR2 SFDVKD. The CDR3 totals 16 residues. J was trimmed by 8 bases and V by 2 bases; bases with no gene match: 6. The CDR3 bases are TGTGCCACCAGTGATTCACTAGCGGGAGGTTCGGATGAGCAGTTCTTC. Amino acid sequence: CATSDSLAGGSDEQFF.

This clonotype has just a few counts. The V gene is TRBV20-1, the J gene TRBJ1-5; the D is unclear. The CDR3 length is 17 residues. Germline CDR1 and CDR2: DFQATT and SNEGSKA (reference sequence). Trimming pared 3 bases from V and 0 bases from J, leaving 18 bases between. In DNA form, the CDR3 reads TGCAGTGCTAGGCTTAAGGCCGACGGATATAGCAATCAGCCCCAGCATTTT. It encodes CSARLKADGYSNQPQHF.